These T cell receptor beta chains were read from a single sample in a study of shared clonotypes between healthy human individuals. Method: immunoSEQ multiplex PCR; TCRdb's copy keeps in-frame clones and lacks some. The sample lists about 2.1 million clones; just over 90% were seen once. Sequenced: naive CD8+ T cells from PBMCs. The receptors come from a man younger than 30 in good health. Some clones in this sample may be carry-over from other donors' samples. The CDR3 runs from the conserved cysteine through the conserved F or W. A D gene is named only where the DNA matches it firmly. Part of the rows lack a size; the others show once, few, many or a class for expanded clones.

>TRBJ2-3|TRBD2|TRBV27|-
CASSPGGSTDTQYF
TGTGCCAGCAGCCCGGGGGGTAGCACAGATACGCAGTATTTT
>TRBJ1-3|TRBD1|TRBV9|once
CASSGTGGNTIYF
TGTGCCAGCAGCGGGACAGGAGGAAACACCATATATTTT
>TRBJ1-2|-|TRBV25-1|-
CASSATDVDGYTF
TGTGCCAGCAGTGCCACAGATGTGGATGGCTACACCTTC
>TRBJ1-5|-|TRBV27|-
CASSPPGYNQPQHF
TGTGCCAGCAGCCCCCCAGGGTACAATCAGCCCCAGCATTTT
>TRBJ2-5|-|TRBV5-1|-
CASAAEGGPPETQYF
TGCGCCAGCGCCGCCGAGGGTGGGCCGCCAGAGACCCAGTACTTC
>TRBJ2-4|-|TRBV28|-
CASSFGTTKNIQYF
TGTGCCAGCAGTTTCGGCACAACCAAAAACATTCAGTACTTC
>TRBJ1-4|-|TRBV29-1|-
CSAAGSGRGNEKLFF
TGCAGCGCCGCCGGTTCGGGTAGAGGTAATGAAAAACTGTTTTTT
>TRBJ1-4|-|TRBV27|-
CASSLPGEKLFF
TGTGCCAGCAGTTTACCTGGAGAAAAACTGTTTTTT
>TRBJ2-7|TRBD1|TRBV13|once
CASSPPGQGAASYEQYF
TGTGCCAGCAGCCCACCGGGACAGGGGGCGGCATCCTACGAGCAGTACTTC
>TRBJ2-1|-|TRBV7-9|once
CASSPPGRHEQFF
TGTGCCAGCAGCCCCCCAGGCCGCCATGAGCAGTTCTTC
>TRBJ2-2|-|TRBV6-5|-
CASSYGANTGELFF
TGTGCCAGCAGTTATGGCGCGAACACCGGGGAGCTGTTTTTT
>TRBJ2-7|TRBD2|TRBV9|-
CASSVGTSGPWGEQYF
TGTGCCAGCAGCGTCGGGACTAGCGGCCCCTGGGGGGAGCAGTACTTC
>TRBJ2-7|TRBD1|TRBV28|-
CASSLDRISSYEQYF
TGTGCCAGCAGTTTGGACAGGATTAGCTCCTACGAGCAGTACTTC